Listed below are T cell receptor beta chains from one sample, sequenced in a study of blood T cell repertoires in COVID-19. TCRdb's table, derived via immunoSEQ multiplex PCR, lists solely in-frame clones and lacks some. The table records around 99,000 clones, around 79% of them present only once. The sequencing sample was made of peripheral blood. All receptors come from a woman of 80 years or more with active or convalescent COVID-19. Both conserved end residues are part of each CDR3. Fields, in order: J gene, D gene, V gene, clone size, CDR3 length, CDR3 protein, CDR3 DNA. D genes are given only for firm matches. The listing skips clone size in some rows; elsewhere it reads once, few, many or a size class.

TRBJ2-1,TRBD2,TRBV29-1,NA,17,CSVGPLVGGRGPGEQFF,TGCAGCGTTGGCCCCCTGGTGGGCGGGAGAGGACCGGGTGAGCAGTTCTTC
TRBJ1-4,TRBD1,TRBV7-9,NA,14,CASSPTGWGEKLFF,TGTGCCAGCAGCCCGACAGGGTGGGGTGAAAAACTGTTTTTT
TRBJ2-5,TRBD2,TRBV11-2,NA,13,CASRGAGVETQYF,TGTGCCAGCAGGGGAGCGGGAGTGGAGACCCAGTACTTC
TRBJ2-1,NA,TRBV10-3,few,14,CAISESVVQNEQFF,TGTGCCATCAGTGAGTCAGTAGTTCAAAATGAGCAGTTCTTC
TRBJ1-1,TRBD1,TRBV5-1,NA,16,CASSFGMTGANTEAFF,TGCGCCAGCAGCTTCGGGATGACAGGGGCGAACACTGAAGCTTTCTTT
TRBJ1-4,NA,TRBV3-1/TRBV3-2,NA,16,CASSQTAPGTGEKLFF,TGTGCCAGCAGCCAAACCGCCCCAGGGACTGGTGAAAAACTGTTTTTT
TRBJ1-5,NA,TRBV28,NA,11,CASSFRSLRHF,TGTGCCAGCAGTTTCCGGTCCCTAAGGCATTTT
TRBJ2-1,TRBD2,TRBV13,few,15,CASSSTGGPINEQFF,TGTGCCAGCAGCTCGACGGGAGGACCAATAAATGAGCAGTTCTTC
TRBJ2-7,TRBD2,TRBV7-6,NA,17,CASSFPAGTSRFSEQYF,TGTGCCAGCAGCTTCCCCGCCGGGACTAGCAGGTTTAGCGAGCAGTACTTC
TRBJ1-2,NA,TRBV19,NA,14,CASSRGQGLYGYTF,TGTGCCAGTAGTAGGGGTCAGGGACTCTATGGCTACACCTTC
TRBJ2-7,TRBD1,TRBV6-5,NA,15,CASSPDRGPSYEQYF,TGTGCCAGCAGCCCAGACAGGGGGCCTTCCTACGAGCAGTACTTC
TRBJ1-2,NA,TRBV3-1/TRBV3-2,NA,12,CASSQGPQGYTF,TGTGCCAGCAGCCAAGGTCCCCAGGGTTACACCTTC
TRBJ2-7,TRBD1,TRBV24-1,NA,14,CATSDFWTGDEQYF,TGTGCCACCAGTGATTTTTGGACAGGCGACGAGCAGTACTTC
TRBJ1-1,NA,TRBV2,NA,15,CASSPRTGVDTEAFF,TGTGCCAGCAGCCCCCGGACTGGGGTGGACACTGAAGCTTTCTTT
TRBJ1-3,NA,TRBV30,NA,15,CAWSVSFSSGNTIYF,TGTGCCTGGAGTGTATCTTTCAGCTCTGGAAACACCATATATTTT
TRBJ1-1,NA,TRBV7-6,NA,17,CASSLDSRPGDYTEAFF,TGTGCCAGCAGCTTAGATTCCCGTCCCGGGGATTACACTGAAGCTTTCTTT
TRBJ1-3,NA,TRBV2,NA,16,CASSGQVSFSGNTIYF,TGTGCCAGCAGTGGACAGGTGTCCTTCTCTGGAAACACCATATATTTT
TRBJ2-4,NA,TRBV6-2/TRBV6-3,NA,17,CASSYSGGLRAKNIQYF,TGTGCCAGCAGTTACTCCGGGGGGCTAAGGGCCAAAAACATTCAGTACTTC
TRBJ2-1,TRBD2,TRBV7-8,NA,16,CASSLRTGGPTNEQFF,TGTGCCAGCAGCTTAAGGACGGGAGGGCCTACGAATGAGCAGTTCTTC
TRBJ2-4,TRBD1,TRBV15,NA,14,CATSRDDRDDIQYF,TGTGCCACCAGCAGAGATGACAGGGACGACATTCAGTACTTC
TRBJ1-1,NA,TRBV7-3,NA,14,CASSLGQPNTEAFF,TGTGCCAGCAGCTTAGGACAGCCGAACACTGAAGCTTTCTTT
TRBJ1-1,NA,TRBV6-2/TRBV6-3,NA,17,CASSYPRLGVGNTEAFF,TGTGCCAGCAGTTACCCCAGGCTCGGGGTTGGGAACACTGAAGCTTTCTTT
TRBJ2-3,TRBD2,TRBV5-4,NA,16,CASSFSSGSGSDTQYF,TGTGCCAGCAGCTTTTCTAGCGGGAGCGGGTCAGATACGCAGTATTTT
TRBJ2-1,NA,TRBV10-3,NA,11,CAISRTEEQFF,TGTGCCATCAGCCGGACAGAGGAGCAGTTCTTC
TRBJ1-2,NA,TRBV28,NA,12,CASYTGGDGYTF,TGTGCCAGCTACACGGGGGGGGATGGCTACACCTTC
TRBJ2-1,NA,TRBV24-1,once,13,CATSDLRVNEQFF,TGTGCCACCAGTGATTTGCGAGTAAATGAGCAGTTCTTC
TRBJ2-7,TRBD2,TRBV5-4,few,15,CASSWGGTSSYEQYF,TGTGCCAGCAGCTGGGGGGGGACTAGTTCCTACGAGCAGTACTTC
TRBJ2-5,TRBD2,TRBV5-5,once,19,CASSLAPAMGLADKETQYF,TGTGCCAGCAGCTTGGCCCCGGCTATGGGACTAGCGGATAAAGAGACCCAGTACTTC
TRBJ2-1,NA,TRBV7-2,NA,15,CASIPPTGSYNEQFF,TGTGCCAGCATCCCACCTACAGGCTCCTACAATGAGCAGTTCTTC
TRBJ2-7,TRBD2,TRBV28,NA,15,CASGGLADFSYEQYF,TGTGCCAGCGGGGGACTAGCGGACTTCTCCTACGAGCAGTACTTC
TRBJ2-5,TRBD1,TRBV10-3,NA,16,CAISTYDRGGKETQYF,TGTGCCATCAGTACTTACGACAGGGGCGGGAAAGAGACCCAGTACTTC
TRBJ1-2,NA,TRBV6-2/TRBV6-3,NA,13,CASSYLSGKGYTF,TGTGCCAGCAGTTACCTGTCAGGGAAAGGCTACACCTTC
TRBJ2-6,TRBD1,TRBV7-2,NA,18,CASRKGAGGAGGANVLTF,TGTGCCAGCAGAAAAGGGGCAGGGGGCGCGGGTGGGGCCAACGTCCTGACTTTC
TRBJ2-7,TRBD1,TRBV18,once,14,CASSRDRGPYEQYF,TGTGCCAGCTCACGGGACAGGGGCCCCTACGAGCAGTACTTC
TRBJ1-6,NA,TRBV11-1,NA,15,CASSPEGVKNSPLHF,TGTGCCAGCAGCCCAGAGGGAGTAAAAAATTCACCCCTCCACTTT
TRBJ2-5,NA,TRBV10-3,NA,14,CAISESWGQETQYF,TGTGCCATCAGTGAGTCATGGGGGCAGGAGACCCAGTACTTC
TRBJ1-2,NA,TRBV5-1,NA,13,CASSLAWDSGYTF,TGCGCCAGCAGCTTGGCCTGGGACTCCGGCTACACCTTC
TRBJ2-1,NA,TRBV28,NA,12,CASSSRVLEQFF,TGTGCCAGCAGTTCTAGAGTACTTGAGCAGTTCTTC
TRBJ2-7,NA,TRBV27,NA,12,CASSPTGYEQYF,TGTGCCAGCAGTCCTACAGGCTACGAGCAGTACTTC
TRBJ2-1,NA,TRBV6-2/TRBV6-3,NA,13,CASSYPPAGKQFF,TGTGCCAGCAGTTACCCTCCAGCGGGTAAGCAGTTCTTC
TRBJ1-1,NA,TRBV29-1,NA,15,CSAISQTASNTEAFF,TGCAGCGCCATCTCGCAGACAGCCTCGAACACTGAAGCTTTCTTT
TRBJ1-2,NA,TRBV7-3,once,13,CASSSGQGYGYTF,TGTGCCAGCAGTTCTGGACAAGGCTATGGCTACACCTTC
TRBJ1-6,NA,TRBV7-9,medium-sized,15,CASKPYGEYNSPLHF,TGTGCCAGCAAACCGTATGGAGAATATAATTCACCCCTCCACTTT
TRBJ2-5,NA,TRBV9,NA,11,CASSVGGTQYF,TGTGCCAGCAGCGTCGGAGGGACCCAGTACTTC
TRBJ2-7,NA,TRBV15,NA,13,CATSKGVLGEQYF,TGTGCCACCAGCAAAGGGGTTCTAGGCGAGCAGTACTTC
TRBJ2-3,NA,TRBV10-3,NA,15,CATSITGEGTDTQYF,TGTGCCACATCAATCACAGGCGAGGGCACAGATACGCAGTATTTT
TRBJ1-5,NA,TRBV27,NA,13,CASSQTRGQPQHF,TGTGCCAGCAGCCAAACCCGGGGGCAGCCCCAGCATTTT
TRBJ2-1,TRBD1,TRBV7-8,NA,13,CASSLGGQLEQFF,TGTGCCAGCAGCTTAGGGGGACAGTTAGAGCAGTTCTTC
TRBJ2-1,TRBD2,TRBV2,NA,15,CASSPSGSYDNEQFF,TGTGCCAGCAGCCCTAGCGGGAGTTATGACAATGAGCAGTTCTTC
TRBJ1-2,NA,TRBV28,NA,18,CASSPTEGLARGGGGYTF,TGTGCCAGCAGTCCAACCGAGGGGTTGGCGCGGGGCGGGGGCGGCTACACCTTC
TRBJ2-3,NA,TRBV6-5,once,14,CASRLLRDSNTQYF,TGTGCCAGCAGACTTCTCCGGGACTCTAATACGCAGTATTTT
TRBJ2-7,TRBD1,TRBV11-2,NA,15,CASSPGQQSHYEQYF,TGTGCCAGCAGCCCGGGACAGCAGTCCCACTACGAGCAGTACTTC
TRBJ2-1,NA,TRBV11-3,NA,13,CASSSGPYNEQFF,TGTGCCAGCAGCTCAGGGCCCTACAATGAGCAGTTCTTC
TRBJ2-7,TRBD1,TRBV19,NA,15,CASSPWTGLVREQYF,TGTGCCAGTAGTCCTTGGACAGGGCTGGTCCGCGAGCAGTACTTC